This T cell receptor (beta chain) was recorded in a study of T-cell reconstitution after alpha-beta-depleted transplantation in children. The authors prepared the TCRbeta library with unique molecular identifiers. TCRdb reanalysed the PCR reads using MiXCR and keeps one entry per CDR3 protein. The data hold tens of thousands of distinct CDR3 sequences, with just under 7.5% observed a single time. Trimming shortened V by 6 bases and J by 4 bases, and 16 bases separated the two germline ends. The germline V gene encodes CDR1 SGHRS and CDR2 YFSETQ. The CDR3 has 15 amino acids. The specimen was PBMCs from the stem cell graft donor, collected from the stem cell graft. The chain has TRBV5-1 and TRBJ2-2; D is possibly TRBD2 (5 bases). This sequence originates from a human donor who donated a stem cell graft to a child with acute lymphoblastic leukemia. CDR3 loop: CASKVGELSTGELFF. The CDR3 DNA is TGCGCCAGCAAGGTCGGGGAGCTAAGCACCGGGGAGCTGTTTTTT.